The clone carrying this TCR beta chain has a count of ten or more. What it binds is unknown. The data were obtained in a study of prognosis after radiotherapy for stage I lung cancer. Study details: Across the cohort, concurrent therapy accompanying stereotactic body radiotherapy was administered to no patient. Study-wide findings and caveats: It was reported that patients with metastases and those without them differed in TRBV and TRBJ gene usage. In patients who developed distant metastases, Shannon entropy measured after stereotactic body radiation therapy was lower, and baseline Shannon entropy was not associated with metastases.

V lost 5 bases, J lost 1 base, and 10 bases stayed unmatched. The length of the CDR3 is 17 residues. The germline gives CDR1 ENHRY, CDR2 SYGVKD. Genomic DNA served as the source from which two-round multiplex PCR generated TCR beta CDR3 amplicons. Primers targeting each individual TRBV and TRBJ gene were applied in first-round PCR. TCRdb re-analysed the multiplex PCR reads in MiXCR, keeping a single row per CDR3 protein. Seen here are about 18,000 distinct CDR3 sequences, approximately 25% observed once, and the top ten hold under 25%. This TCR came from a donor over 45 with non-small cell lung cancer. This rearrangement joins TRBV10-3 to TRBJ1-1; 10 nucleotides line up with TRBD1. Sequencing used PBMCs, obtained before or after stereotactic body radiation therapy (not recorded which). The DNA of the CDR3 is TGTGCCATCAGTAAGGGAGACAGGGGGCAGGGGAACACTGAAGCTTTCTTT. This gives the protein CAISKGDRGQGNTEAFF.